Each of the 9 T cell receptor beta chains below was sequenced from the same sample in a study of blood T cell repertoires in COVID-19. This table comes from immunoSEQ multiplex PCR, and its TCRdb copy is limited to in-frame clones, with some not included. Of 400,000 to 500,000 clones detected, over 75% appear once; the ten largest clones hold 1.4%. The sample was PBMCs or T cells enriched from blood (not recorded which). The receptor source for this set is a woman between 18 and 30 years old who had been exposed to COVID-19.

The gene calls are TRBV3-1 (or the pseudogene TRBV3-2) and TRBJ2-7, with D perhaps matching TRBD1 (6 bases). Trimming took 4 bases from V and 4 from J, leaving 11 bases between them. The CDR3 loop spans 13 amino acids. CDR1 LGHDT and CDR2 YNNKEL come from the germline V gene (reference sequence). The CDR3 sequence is CASSPGTSYEQYF. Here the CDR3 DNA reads TGTGCCAGCAGCCCCGGGACATCTTACGAGCAGTACTTC.

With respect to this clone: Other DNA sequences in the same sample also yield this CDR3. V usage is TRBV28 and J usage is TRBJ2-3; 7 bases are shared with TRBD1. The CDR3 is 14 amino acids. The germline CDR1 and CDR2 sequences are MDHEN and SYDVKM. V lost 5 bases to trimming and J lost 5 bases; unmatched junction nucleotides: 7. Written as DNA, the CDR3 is TGTGCCAGCAGTCCAACAGGGGTAGTAGATACGCAGTATTTT. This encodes CASSPTGVVDTQYF.

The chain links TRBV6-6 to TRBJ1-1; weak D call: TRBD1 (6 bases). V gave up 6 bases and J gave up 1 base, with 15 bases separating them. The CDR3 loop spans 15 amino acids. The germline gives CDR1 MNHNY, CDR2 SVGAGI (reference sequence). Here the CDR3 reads CASRRTDGQNTEAFF. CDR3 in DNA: TGTGCCAGCAGACGGACAGACGGTCAGAACACTGAAGCTTTCTTT.

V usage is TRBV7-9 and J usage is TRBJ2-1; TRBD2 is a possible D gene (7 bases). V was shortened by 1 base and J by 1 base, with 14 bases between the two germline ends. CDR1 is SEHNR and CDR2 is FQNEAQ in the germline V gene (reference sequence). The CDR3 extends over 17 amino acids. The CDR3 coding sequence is TGTGCCAGCAGCTTAGACTTCGGGGGGCCTTCCTACAATGAGCAGTTCTTC. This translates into CASSLDFGGPSYNEQFF.

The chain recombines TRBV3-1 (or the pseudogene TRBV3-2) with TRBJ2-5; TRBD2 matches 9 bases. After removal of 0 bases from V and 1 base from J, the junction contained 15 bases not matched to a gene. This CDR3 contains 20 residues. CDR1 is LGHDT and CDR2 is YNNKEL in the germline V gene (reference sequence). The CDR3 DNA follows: TGTGCCAGCAGCCAAGATCGGATCCCAGCGGGGGGCCTGTTCCAAGAGACCCAGTACTTC. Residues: CASSQDRIPAGGLFQETQYF.

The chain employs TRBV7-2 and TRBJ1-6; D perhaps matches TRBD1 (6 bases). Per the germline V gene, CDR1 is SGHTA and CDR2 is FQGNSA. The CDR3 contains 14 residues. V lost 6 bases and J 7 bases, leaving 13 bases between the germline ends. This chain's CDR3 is CASSSGTPNSPLHF. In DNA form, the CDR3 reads TGTGCCAGCAGTTCCGGGACACCGAATTCACCCCTCCACTTT.

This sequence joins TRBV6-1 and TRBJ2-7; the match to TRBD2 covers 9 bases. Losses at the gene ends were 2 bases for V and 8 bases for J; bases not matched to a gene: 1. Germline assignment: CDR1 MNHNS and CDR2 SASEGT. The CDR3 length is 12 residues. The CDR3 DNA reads TGTGCCAGCAGTGAAACTAGCGGGCAGCAGTACTTC. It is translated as CASSETSGQQYF.

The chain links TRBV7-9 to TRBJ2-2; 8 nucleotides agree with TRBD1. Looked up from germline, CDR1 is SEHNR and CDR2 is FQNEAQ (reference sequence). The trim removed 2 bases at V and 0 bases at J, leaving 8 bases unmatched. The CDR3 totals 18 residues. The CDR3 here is CASSLKGTGRPNTGELFF. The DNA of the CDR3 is TGTGCCAGCAGCTTAAAAGGGACAGGAAGACCGAACACCGGGGAGCTGTTTTTT.

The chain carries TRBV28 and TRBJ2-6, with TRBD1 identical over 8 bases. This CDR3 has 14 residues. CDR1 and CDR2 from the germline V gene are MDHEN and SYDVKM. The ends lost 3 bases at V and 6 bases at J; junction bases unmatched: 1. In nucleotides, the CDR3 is TGTGCCAGCAGTTTGGACAGGGTGGCCAACGTCCTGACTTTC. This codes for CASSLDRVANVLTF.